This TCR beta chain is from a study of shared clonotypes between healthy human individuals. General observations from the study: Rarefaction revealed incomplete sorted-subset sequencing despite large depth.

For this clone: No antigen is known for it.

Libraries were prepared by immunoSEQ multiplex PCR; TCRdb keeps only in-frame clonotypes and omits some of them. This table holds about 510,000 clones, less than 96% found once. The clonotype comes from a woman aged 30 to 39 in good health. The sequenced sample was naive CD4+ T cells sorted from blood. As for subset: CD45RA+ positively selected.

Written as DNA, the CDR3 is TGTGCCAGCAGGCCTGGGACGACCTACGAGCAGTACTTC. Amino acids: CASRPGTTYEQYF. The chain links TRBV27 to TRBJ2-7; D may match TRBD1 or TRBD2 (5 bases each). CDR1 MNHEY and CDR2 SMNVEV come from the germline V gene (reference sequence). Trimming took 6 bases from V and 2 from J, leaving 11 bases between them. The CDR3 has 13 residues.